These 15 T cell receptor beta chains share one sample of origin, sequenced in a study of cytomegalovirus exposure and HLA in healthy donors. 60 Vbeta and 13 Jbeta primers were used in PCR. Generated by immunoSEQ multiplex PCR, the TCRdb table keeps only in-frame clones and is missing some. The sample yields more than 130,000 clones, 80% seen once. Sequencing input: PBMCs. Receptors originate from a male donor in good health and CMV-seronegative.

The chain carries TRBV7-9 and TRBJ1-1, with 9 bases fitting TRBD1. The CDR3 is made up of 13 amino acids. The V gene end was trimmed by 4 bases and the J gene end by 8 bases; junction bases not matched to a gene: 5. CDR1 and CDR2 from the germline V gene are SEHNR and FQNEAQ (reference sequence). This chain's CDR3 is CASSYRDREEAFF. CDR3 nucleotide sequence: TGTGCCAGCAGCTACCGGGACAGGGAAGAAGCTTTCTTT.

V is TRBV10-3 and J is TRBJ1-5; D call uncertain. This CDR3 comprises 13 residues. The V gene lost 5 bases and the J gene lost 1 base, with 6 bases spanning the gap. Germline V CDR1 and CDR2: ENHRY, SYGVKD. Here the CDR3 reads CAISSESNQPQHF. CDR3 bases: TGTGCCATCAGTTCAGAAAGCAATCAGCCCCAGCATTTT.

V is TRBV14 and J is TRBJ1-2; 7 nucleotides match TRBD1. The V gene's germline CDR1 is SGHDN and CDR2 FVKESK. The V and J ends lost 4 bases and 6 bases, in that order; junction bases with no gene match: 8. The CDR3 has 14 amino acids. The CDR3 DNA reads TGTGCCAGCAGCCCCCCTGACAGGGTCCATGGCTACACCTTC. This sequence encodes CASSPPDRVHGYTF.

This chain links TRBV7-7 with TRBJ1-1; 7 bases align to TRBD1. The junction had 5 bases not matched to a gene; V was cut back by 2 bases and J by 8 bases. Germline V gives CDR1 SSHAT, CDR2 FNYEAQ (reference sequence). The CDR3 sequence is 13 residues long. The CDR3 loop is CASSLSPGQEAFF. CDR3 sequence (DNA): TGTGCCAGCAGCTTATCCCCGGGACAGGAAGCTTTCTTT.

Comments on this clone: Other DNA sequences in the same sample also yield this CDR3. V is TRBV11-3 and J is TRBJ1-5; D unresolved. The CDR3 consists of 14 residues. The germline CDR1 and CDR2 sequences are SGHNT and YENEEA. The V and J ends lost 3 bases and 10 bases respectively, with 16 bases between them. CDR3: CASSFQDRRFPQHF. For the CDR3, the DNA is TGTGCCAGCAGCTTTCAGGATCGGAGGTTTCCCCAGCATTTT.

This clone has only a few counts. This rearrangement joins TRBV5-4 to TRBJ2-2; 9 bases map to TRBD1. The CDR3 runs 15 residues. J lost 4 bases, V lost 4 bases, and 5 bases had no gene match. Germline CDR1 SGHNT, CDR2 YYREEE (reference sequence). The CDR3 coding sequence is TGTGCCAGCAGCGGCGGACAGGGGAGCACCGGGGAGCTGTTTTTT. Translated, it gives CASSGGQGSTGELFF.

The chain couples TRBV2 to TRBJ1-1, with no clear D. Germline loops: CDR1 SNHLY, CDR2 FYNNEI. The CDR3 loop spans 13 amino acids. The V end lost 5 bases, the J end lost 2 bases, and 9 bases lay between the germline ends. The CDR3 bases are TGTGCCAGCAGTAAGACACCTAACACTGAAGCTTTCTTT. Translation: CASSKTPNTEAFF. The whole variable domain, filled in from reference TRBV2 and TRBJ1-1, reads EPEVTQTPSHQVTQMGQEVILRCVPISNHLYFYWYRQILGQKVEFLVSFYNNEISEKSEIFDDQFSVERPDGSNFTLKIRSTKLEDSAMYFCASSKTPNTEAFFGQGTRLTVV.

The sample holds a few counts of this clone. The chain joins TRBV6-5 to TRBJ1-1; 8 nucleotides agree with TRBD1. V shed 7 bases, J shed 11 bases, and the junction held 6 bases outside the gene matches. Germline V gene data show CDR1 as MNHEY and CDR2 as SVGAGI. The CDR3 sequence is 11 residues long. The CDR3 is CASTGQGEAFF. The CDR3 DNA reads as TGTGCCAGCACCGGACAGGGCGAGGCTTTCTTT.

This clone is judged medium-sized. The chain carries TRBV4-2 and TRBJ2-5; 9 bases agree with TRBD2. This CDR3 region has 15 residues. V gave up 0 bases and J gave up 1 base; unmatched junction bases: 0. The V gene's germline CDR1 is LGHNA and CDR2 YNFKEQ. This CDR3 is CASSQERGGQETQYF. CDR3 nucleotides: TGTGCCAGCAGCCAAGAGCGGGGGGGCCAAGAGACCCAGTACTTC.

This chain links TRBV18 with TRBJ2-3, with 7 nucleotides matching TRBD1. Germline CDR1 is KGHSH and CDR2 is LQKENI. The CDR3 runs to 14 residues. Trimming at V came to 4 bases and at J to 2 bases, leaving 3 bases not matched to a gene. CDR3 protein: CASSRDRSTDTQYF. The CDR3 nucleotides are TGTGCCAGCTCACGGGACAGATCCACAGATACGCAGTATTTT.

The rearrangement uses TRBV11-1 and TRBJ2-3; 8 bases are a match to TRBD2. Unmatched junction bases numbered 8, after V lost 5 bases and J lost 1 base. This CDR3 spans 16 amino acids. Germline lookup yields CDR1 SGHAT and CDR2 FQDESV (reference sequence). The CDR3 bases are TGTGCCAGCAGCCCCGATAGGCGGGGGGGCACAGATACGCAGTATTTT. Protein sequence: CASSPDRRGGTDTQYF. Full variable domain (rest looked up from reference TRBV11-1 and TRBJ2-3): EAEVAQSPRYKITEKSQAVAFWCDPISGHATLYWYRQILGQGPELLVQFQDESVVDDSQLPKDRFSAERLKGVDSTLKIQPAELGDSAMYLCASSPDRRGGTDTQYFGPGTRLTVL.

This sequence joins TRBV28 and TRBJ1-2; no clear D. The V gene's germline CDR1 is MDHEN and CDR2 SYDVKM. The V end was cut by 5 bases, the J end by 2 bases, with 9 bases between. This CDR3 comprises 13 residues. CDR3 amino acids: CASSVLSNYGYTF. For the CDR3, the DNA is TGTGCCAGCAGTGTGCTATCAAACTATGGCTACACCTTC.

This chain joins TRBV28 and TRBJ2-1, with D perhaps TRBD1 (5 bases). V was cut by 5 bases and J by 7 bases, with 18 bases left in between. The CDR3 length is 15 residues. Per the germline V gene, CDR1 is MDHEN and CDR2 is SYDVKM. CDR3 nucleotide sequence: TGTGCCAGCAGTATCAGGGAATCGTCCTGGAATGAGCAGTTCTTC. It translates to CASSIRESSWNEQFF. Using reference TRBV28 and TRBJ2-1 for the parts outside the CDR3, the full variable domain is DVKVTQSSRYLVKRTGEKVFLECVQDMDHENMFWYRQDPGLGLRLIYFSYDVKMKEKGDIPEGYSVSREKKERFSLILESASTNQTSMYLCASSIRESSWNEQFFGPGTRLTVL.

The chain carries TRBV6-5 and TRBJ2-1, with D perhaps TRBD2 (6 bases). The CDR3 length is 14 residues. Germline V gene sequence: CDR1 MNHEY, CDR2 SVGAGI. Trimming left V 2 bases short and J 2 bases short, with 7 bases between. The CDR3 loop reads CASSYPGAYNEQFF. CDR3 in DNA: TGTGCCAGCAGTTACCCGGGAGCCTACAATGAGCAGTTCTTC.

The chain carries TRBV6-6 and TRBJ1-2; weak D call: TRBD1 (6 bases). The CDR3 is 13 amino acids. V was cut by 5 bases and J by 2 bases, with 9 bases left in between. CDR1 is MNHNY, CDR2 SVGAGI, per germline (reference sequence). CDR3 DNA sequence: TGTGCCAGCAGTCCGGACAGCAACTATGGCTACACCTTC. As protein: CASSPDSNYGYTF.